This T cell receptor beta chain derives from a study of blood T cell repertoires in COVID-19 (TCRdb year 2020). Broadly, across the study: Samples from collaborators originated in the United States, Italy and Spain and spanned both the acute and convalescent phases of COVID-19. HLA class I and class II types, where available, came from metadata supplied by the sample provider rather than from assay-based typing. Nearly every sample came with metadata listing a de-identified subject ID, COVID-19 status, age in years and sex. The samples were drawn from the first 160 participants of the ongoing ImmuneRACE study and from some 1,300 subjects provided by 6 global collaborators. The repertoires were released in a freely available public database intended as a resource for research on the immune response to SARS-CoV-2. Subjects who had been exposed to COVID-19, were actively infected with it, or had recovered from it provided the deeply sampled blood TCRbeta repertoires that made up the dataset. The material from the prospective study consisted of cDNA or gDNA derived from T cells, B-cell-depleted T cells, or PBMCs. The study at large found these results: The quantity of clinical and demographic metadata differed by source and by participant and was supplied without curation.

The immunoSEQ Assay, a bias-controlled multiplex PCR, was used to amplify TCRbeta CDR3 regions from genomic DNA. Turning to the authors' computational methods: The number of nucleated cells in each sample was estimated from the amplification of reference gene primers within the assay. Sequence reads were collapsed and filtered to measure the absolute abundance of every unique TCRbeta CDR3 rearrangement. Productive Simpson clonality was computed per sample as the square root of Simpson's diversity index over productive rearrangements. Drawn from immuneACCESS, this table holds only the in-frame rearrangements with V and J called that TCRdb kept. Clones are partly lost; checked studies trace under half to an unresolved V gene and leave the rest unexplained. From that table come the V and J calls and clone size; the DNA was used to work out D and trimming. The sample includes 150,000 or so clones, with approximately 75% observed a single time. Approximately 11% of the sample is taken by the ten largest.

Each collaborating institution followed its own protocols to collect whole blood in K2EDTA tubes. Collaborator samples were shipped for TCRbeta analysis as frozen whole blood, isolated PBMCs, or DNA extracted from either sample type. The junction carries 15 bases between V and J, which are trimmed by 7 bases and 5 bases respectively. From a lookup of the germline V gene (reference sequence), CDR1 and CDR2 are LNHDA and SQIVND. The CDR3 holds 14 amino acids from the cysteine to the phenylalanine. Only the CDR3 DNA stays, 42 bases, in frame from base 1. Points on this clone: The antigen it recognizes is unknown. No per-base quality is available; no much larger clone lies one base away.

The chain uses TRBV19 and TRBJ1-5; the D gene assignment is ambiguous. Sequencing was carried out using peripheral blood. This clonotype was sampled from a human donor in a cohort sampled during active COVID-19. In nucleotide form, the sequence is TGTGCCAGTAAGATGGCCCTTGGTGATCAGCCCCAGCATTTT. It specifies CASKMALGDQPQHF.